Listed here are 25 T cell receptor beta chains from one sample, sequenced in a study of technical replicates of blood from a handful of donors. The protocol was immunoSEQ multiplex PCR, while the TCRdb copy is restricted to in-frame clones and leaves out a portion. This sample has 95,000 or so clones, with approximately 95% found just once. Material for sequencing was T cells isolated from PBMCs. The receptors originated from a human donor in good health.

CDR3 coding DNA: TGTGCCAGTGGACCAAGAGCAAGGGGGACAGAGACCCAGTACTTC. It yields the protein CASGPRARGTETQYF. The chain employs TRBV19 and TRBJ2-5; TRBD1 is a possible D gene (6 bases). The length of the CDR3 is 15 residues. V lost 8 bases to trimming and J lost 4 bases, with 20 bases between them. Germline V gene data show CDR1 as LNHDA and CDR2 as SQIVND (reference sequence).

This clone was observed a handful of times. The rearrangement joins TRBV27 to TRBJ1-1, with D possibly TRBD1 on 5 matching bases. V gave up 7 bases and J gave up 6 bases, with 18 bases separating them. The germline V gene has CDR1 MNHEY and CDR2 SMNVEV (reference sequence). This CDR3 is 14 amino acids long. CDR3: CASTSTWGLSEAFF. In nucleotides, the CDR3 is TGTGCCAGCACATCGACATGGGGCCTGTCTGAAGCTTTCTTT.

The chain joins TRBV2 to TRBJ2-2; the match to TRBD1 covers 10 bases. J gave up 6 bases and V 8 bases, and 6 bases lay outside the gene matches. The germline gives CDR1 SNHLY, CDR2 FYNNEI. The CDR3 has 14 amino acids. CDR3 bases: TGTGCCAGCCCGGACAGGGGGAGAGCCGGGGAGCTGTTTTTT. Its translation is CASPDRGRAGELFF. The entire variable domain, with the rest obtained from reference TRBV2 and TRBJ2-2, is as follows: EPEVTQTPSHQVTQMGQEVILRCVPISNHLYFYWYRQILGQKVEFLVSFYNNEISEKSEIFDDQFSVERPDGSNFTLKIRSTKLEDSAMYFCASPDRGRAGELFFGEGSRLTVL.

The chain uses TRBV5-1 and TRBJ2-7; TRBD1 matches at 8 bases. The trim removed 5 bases at V and 4 bases at J, leaving 8 bases unmatched. The CDR3 sequence is 14 residues long. The germline V gene encodes CDR1 SGHRS and CDR2 YFSETQ. Written as DNA, the CDR3 is TGCGCCAGCAGTATACCGGGACAGGCTTACGAGCAGTACTTC. Translated, it gives CASSIPGQAYEQYF.

CDR3 sequence: CASRTEGLAAYNEQFF. The CDR3 region has the DNA TGCGCCAGCAGAACCGAAGGACTAGCGGCCTACAATGAGCAGTTCTTC. The genes are TRBV5-1 and TRBJ2-1; 10 positions match TRBD2. The CDR3 spans 16 residues. V gave up 5 bases and J gave up 2 bases; unmatched junction bases: 7. Germline V gives CDR1 SGHRS, CDR2 YFSETQ.

This clone was found a few times. The CDR3 region is CASRTTGVAEKLFF. In DNA form, the CDR3 reads TGTGCCAGCAGGACCACCGGGGTGGCTGAAAAACTGTTTTTT. The chain recombines TRBV2 with TRBJ1-4; D remains ambiguous. Trimming stripped 6 bases from V and 7 bases from J, with 15 bases between. Germline-derived CDR1 and CDR2 are SNHLY and FYNNEI. The CDR3 has 14 amino acids.

The V and J genes are TRBV7-8 and TRBJ2-7; 10 bases fit TRBD2. Trimming took 3 bases from V and 4 from J; bases not matched to a gene: 6. The CDR3 has 15 residues. Germline assignment: CDR1 SGHVS and CDR2 FQNEAQ. CDR3 coding DNA: TGTGCCAGCAGCTTCGGACTAGCGGCTTCTTACGAGCAGTACTTC. This encodes CASSFGLAASYEQYF.

The chain has TRBV4-1 and TRBJ1-3, with D unresolved. The CDR3 has 17 residues. Per germline, CDR1 MGHRA and CDR2 YSYEKL. The V and J ends lost 3 bases and 4 bases respectively, with 19 bases between them. In nucleotides, the CDR3 is TGCGCCAGCAGCCACGCCCCCGGTGAGGTTCCGGGAAACACCATATATTTT. Translation gives CASSHAPGEVPGNTIYF.

CDR3 region: CASSPSTGGLEPQHF. The DNA for the CDR3 is TGTGCCAGCAGCCCTTCGACAGGGGGCTTGGAGCCCCAGCATTTT. V and J are TRBV27 and TRBJ1-5; 10 bases align to TRBD1. CDR3 size: 15 residues. Germline assignment: CDR1 MNHEY and CDR2 SMNVEV (reference sequence). The V gene end was trimmed by 6 bases and the J gene end by 8 bases; junction bases not matched to a gene: 10.

CDR3 sequence: CASSLDGTGGFDDGYTF. The CDR3 nucleotides are TGTGCCAGCAGTTTAGATGGGACAGGAGGCTTTGACGATGGCTACACCTTC. V usage is TRBV28 and J usage is TRBJ1-2; 8 nucleotides agree with TRBD1. There are 17 residues in the CDR3. CDR1 is MDHEN and CDR2 is SYDVKM in the germline V gene. With 2 bases clipped from V and 6 bases from J, the junction kept 14 bases outside the gene matches.

The gene calls are TRBV6-5 and TRBJ1-5; D not resolved. This CDR3 is 13 amino acids long. Trimming removed 0 bases from V and 7 bases from J, with 7 bases in between. The germline V gene encodes CDR1 MNHEY and CDR2 SVGAGI. In nucleotides, the CDR3 is TGTGCCAGCAGTTACTCGAGGGCCCAGCCCCAGCATTTT. It encodes CASSYSRAQPQHF.

J is TRBJ2-1 and V is TRBV7-6, with 9 bases identical to TRBD2. Germline V gene data show CDR1 as SGHVS and CDR2 as FNYEAQ. J gave up 4 bases and V 5 bases, and 3 bases lay outside the gene matches. The length of the CDR3 is 14 residues. The CDR3 DNA follows: TGTGCCAGCAGCCCGAGCGGGAGGTACAATGAGCAGTTCTTC. Its translation is CASSPSGRYNEQFF. The full variable domain, in which reference TRBV7-6 and TRBJ2-1 provide the parts outside the CDR3, is GAGVSQSPRYKVTKRGQDVALRCDPISGHVSLYWYRQALGQGPEFLTYFNYEAQQDKSGLPNDRFSAERPEGSISTLTIQRTEQRDSAMYRCASSPSGRYNEQFFGPGTRLTVL.

V is TRBV7-8 and J is TRBJ2-2; TRBD2 aligns across 7 bases. Looked up from germline, CDR1 is SGHVS and CDR2 is FQNEAQ. The V and J ends lost 2 bases and 1 base, in that order; junction bases with no gene match: 4. CDR3 length: 16 residues. In nucleotides, the CDR3 is TGTGCCAGCAGCTTAATTTCTAGCGGGAACACCGGGGAGCTGTTTTTT. The encoded protein is CASSLISSGNTGELFF.

The chain recombines TRBV19 with TRBJ2-7; perhaps TRBD2 as D (6 bases). This CDR3 region has 14 residues. The V gene lost 0 bases and the J gene lost 6 bases, with 12 bases spanning the gap. CDR1 and CDR2 from the germline V gene are LNHDA and SQIVND (reference sequence). The CDR3 here is CASSIETSSSEQYF. The CDR3 DNA sequence: TGTGCCAGTAGTATAGAAACTAGCAGTAGCGAGCAGTACTTC.

The chain uses TRBV7-3 and TRBJ1-2; D is unresolved. V lost 5 bases, J lost 4 bases, and 17 bases lay in between. Germline V gene sequence: CDR1 SGHTA, CDR2 FQGTGA. This CDR3 comprises 15 residues. The CDR3 spells CASSTRGWQTYGYTF. CDR3 nucleotide sequence: TGTGCCAGCAGCACACGAGGTTGGCAGACCTATGGCTACACCTTC.

The J gene is TRBJ2-5, the V gene TRBV19; 10 bases map to TRBD2. The V and J ends lost 3 bases and 5 bases, in that order; junction bases with no gene match: 6. The length of the CDR3 is 15 residues. Germline-derived CDR1 and CDR2 are LNHDA and SQIVND (reference sequence). The CDR3 region is CASSISSGRQETQYF. The CDR3 DNA is TGTGCCAGTAGTATTAGTAGCGGGAGGCAGGAGACCCAGTACTTC.

In regard to this clone: The germline gene is not matched at one end of the junction; a read error may be the cause. This rearrangement joins TRBV2 to TRBJ1-1; no definite D call. Per germline, CDR1 SNHLY and CDR2 FYNNEI. CDR3 length: 9 residues. DNA for the CDR3: TGTGCCAGTCAGGCCCTCCCGGTCTTT. The encoded protein is CASQALPVF. The full variable domain, rest sourced from reference TRBV2 and TRBJ1-1, is EPEVTQTPSHQVTQMGQEVILRCVPISNHLYFYWYRQILGQKVEFLVSFYNNEISEKSEIFDDQFSVERPDGSNFTLKIRSTKLEDSAMYFCASQALPVFGQGTRLTVV.

This chain connects TRBV18 to TRBJ1-3, with a tentative D call TRBD1 (6 bases). The CDR3 is 19 amino acids. V gave up 2 bases and J gave up 0 bases, with 20 bases separating them. Germline V CDR1 and CDR2: KGHSH, LQKENI. CDR3 in amino acids: CASSPGIPGHMNSGNTIYF. CDR3 in DNA: TGTGCCAGCTCACCAGGAATCCCGGGACATATGAACTCTGGAAACACCATATATTTT.

This rearrangement joins TRBV28 to TRBJ1-5, with 8 nucleotides matching TRBD1. This CDR3 region has 14 residues. The germline V gene has CDR1 MDHEN and CDR2 SYDVKM. Trimming took 3 bases from V and 5 from J; bases not matched to a gene: 3. CDR3 region: CASSFDRGYQPQHF. DNA for the CDR3: TGTGCCAGCAGTTTTGACAGGGGATATCAGCCCCAGCATTTT.

The chain uses TRBV19 and TRBJ2-7, with 10 bases lining up with TRBD2. Germline V gene lookup returns CDR1 LNHDA and CDR2 SQIVND (reference sequence). Trimming at V came to 6 bases and at J to 6 bases, leaving 11 bases not matched to a gene. This CDR3 contains 15 residues. The CDR3 nucleotides are TGTGCCAGTAGCTATAGCGGGAGGACGACGGCCGAGCAGTACTTC. Protein product: CASSYSGRTTAEQYF. Using reference TRBV19 and TRBJ2-7 for the parts outside the CDR3, the full variable domain is DGGITQSPKYLFRKEGQNVTLSCEQNLNHDAMYWYRQDPGQGLRLIYYSQIVNDFQKGDIAEGYSVSREKKESFPLTVTSAQKNPTAFYLCASSYSGRTTAEQYFGPGTRLTVT.

The genes are TRBV4-1 and TRBJ2-3, with D perhaps TRBD1 (6 bases). V was pared by 1 base and J by 3 bases, with 11 bases between. The germline CDR1 and CDR2 sequences are MGHRA and YSYEKL. This CDR3 comprises 15 residues. CDR3 DNA sequence: TGCGCCAGCAGCCAAGTTGAAAGGGGGACAGATACGCAGTATTTT. The encoded protein is CASSQVERGTDTQYF.

This clone was picked up one time. The chain uses TRBV10-3 and TRBJ1-1, with 10 bases identical to TRBD1. The CDR3 loop spans 15 amino acids. After removal of 8 bases from V and 5 bases from J, the junction contained 11 bases not matched to a gene. Germline V gene sequence: CDR1 ENHRY, CDR2 SYGVKD. The CDR3 DNA reads as TGTGCCATCGAGGAGGGGACAGGGGTGGGGACTGAAGCTTTCTTT. Its protein is CAIEEGTGVGTEAFF.

The chain is built from TRBV7-3 and TRBJ1-1; 8 bases align to TRBD1. The V gene end was trimmed by 0 bases and the J gene end by 1 base; junction bases not matched to a gene: 4. The CDR3 has 16 amino acids. CDR1 SGHTA and CDR2 FQGTGA come from the germline V gene. CDR3 DNA: TGTGCCAGCAGCTTAACCCGGACAGGGACGAACACTGAAGCTTTCTTT. As protein: CASSLTRTGTNTEAFF.

CDR3 sequence: CASSPRDTLSYEQYF. The DNA of the CDR3 is TGCGCCAGCAGCCCCCGGGACACTTTATCCTACGAGCAGTACTTC. The genes are TRBV4-1 and TRBJ2-7; tentatively, D is TRBD1 (6 bases). With 4 bases removed from V and 1 base from J, the gap between germline ends came to 14 bases. CDR3 length equals 15 residues. Per germline, CDR1 MGHRA and CDR2 YSYEKL.

The chain combines TRBV5-1 with TRBJ2-7; 7 nucleotides agree with TRBD2. Germline CDR1 reads SGHRS; CDR2 reads YFSETQ. The CDR3 runs to 15 residues. After removal of 0 bases from V and 4 bases from J, the junction contained 7 bases not matched to a gene. DNA for the CDR3: TGCGCCAGCAGCTTGGGTGACGGGAGGATATACGAGCAGTACTTC. It yields the protein CASSLGDGRIYEQYF.